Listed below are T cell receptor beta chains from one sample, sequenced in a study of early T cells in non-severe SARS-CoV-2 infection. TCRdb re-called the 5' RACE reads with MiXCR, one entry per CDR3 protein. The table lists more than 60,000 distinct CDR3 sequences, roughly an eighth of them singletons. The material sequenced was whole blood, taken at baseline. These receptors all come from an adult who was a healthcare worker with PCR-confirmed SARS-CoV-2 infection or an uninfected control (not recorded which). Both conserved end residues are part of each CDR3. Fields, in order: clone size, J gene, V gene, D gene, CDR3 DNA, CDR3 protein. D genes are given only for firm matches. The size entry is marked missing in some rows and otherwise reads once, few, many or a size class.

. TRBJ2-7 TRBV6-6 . TGTGCTACCGGCCCCAAGCCCCACGAGCAGTACTTC CATGPKPHEQYF
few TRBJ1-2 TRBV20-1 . TGCAGTGCCGTTGGGGCAGGGAGAACTAACTATGGCTACACCTTC CSAVGAGRTNYGYTF
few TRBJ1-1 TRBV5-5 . TGTGCCAGCAGCTTGGGCTTTTCGGGGAACACTGAAGCTTTCTTT CASSLGFSGNTEAFF
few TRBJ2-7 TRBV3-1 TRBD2 TGTGCCAGCAGCCAAGGGGGCGGGACTAGCGGCCCCTACGAGCAGTACTTC CASSQGGGTSGPYEQYF
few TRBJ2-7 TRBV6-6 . TGTGCCAGCAGTTACCGAGGGGTATTCTACGAGCAGTACTTC CASSYRGVFYEQYF
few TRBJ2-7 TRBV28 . TGTGCCAGCAGTTTAGCGACGGGACCCTACGAGCAGTACTTC CASSLATGPYEQYF
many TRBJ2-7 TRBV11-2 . TGTGCCAGCAGCTTAGTGGCTGGGCTGACGGCGGGGGAGCAGTACTTC CASSLVAGLTAGEQYF
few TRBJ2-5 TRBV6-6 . TGTGCCAGCAGTGGCGCGGTACGGGAGACCCAGTACTTC CASSGAVRETQYF
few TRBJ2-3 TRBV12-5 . TGTGCTAGTGGTTTCGGAGATACGCAGTATTTT CASGFGDTQYF
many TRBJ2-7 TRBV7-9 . TGTGCCACCGGGGACGGACCTTTAGAGCAGTACTTC CATGDGPLEQYF
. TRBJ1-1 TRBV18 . TGTGCCAGCTCACGTGTTCTGGGACTCAACACTGAAGCTTTCTTT CASSRVLGLNTEAFF
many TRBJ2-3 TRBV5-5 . TGTGCCAGCAGCTCCTCCACTAGACCCACAGATACGCAGTATTTT CASSSSTRPTDTQYF
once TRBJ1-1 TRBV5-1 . TGCGCCAGCAGCTTGGCACTGGGCACTGAAGCTTTCTTT CASSLALGTEAFF
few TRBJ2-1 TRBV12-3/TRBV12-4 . TGTGCCAGCAGTTTACGAGGGATCGGTCAGGGTGAGCAGTTCTTC CASSLRGIGQGEQFF
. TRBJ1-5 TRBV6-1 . TGTGCCAGCAATGACGATCAGCCCCAGCATTTT CASNDDQPQHF
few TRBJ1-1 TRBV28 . TGTGCCAGCAGTATCTCGCGGGACACTGAAGCTTTCTTT CASSISRDTEAFF
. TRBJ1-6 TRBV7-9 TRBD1 TGTGCCAGCACCACGGACAGGGGGCATAGCTCCTATAATTCACCCCTCCACTTT CASTTDRGHSSYNSPLHF
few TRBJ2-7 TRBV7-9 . TGTGCCAGCAGCTTAGCGCGAGGGGAGCAGTACTTC CASSLARGEQYF
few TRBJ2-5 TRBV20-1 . TGCAGTGCTAGAGAGTTCAGACCGGAGACCCAGTACTTC CSAREFRPETQYF
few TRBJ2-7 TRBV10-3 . TGTGCCATCAGTGAGTGGGGGTTCGAGCAGTACTTC CAISEWGFEQYF
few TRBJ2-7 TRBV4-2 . TGTGCCAGCAGCCAAGAAAGGACCTCCTACGAGCAGTACTTC CASSQERTSYEQYF
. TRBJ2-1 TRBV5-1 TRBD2 TGCGCCAGCAGCTCCCCCTCATCCAGACTAGCGGGGGATGAGCAGTTCTTC CASSSPSSRLAGDEQFF